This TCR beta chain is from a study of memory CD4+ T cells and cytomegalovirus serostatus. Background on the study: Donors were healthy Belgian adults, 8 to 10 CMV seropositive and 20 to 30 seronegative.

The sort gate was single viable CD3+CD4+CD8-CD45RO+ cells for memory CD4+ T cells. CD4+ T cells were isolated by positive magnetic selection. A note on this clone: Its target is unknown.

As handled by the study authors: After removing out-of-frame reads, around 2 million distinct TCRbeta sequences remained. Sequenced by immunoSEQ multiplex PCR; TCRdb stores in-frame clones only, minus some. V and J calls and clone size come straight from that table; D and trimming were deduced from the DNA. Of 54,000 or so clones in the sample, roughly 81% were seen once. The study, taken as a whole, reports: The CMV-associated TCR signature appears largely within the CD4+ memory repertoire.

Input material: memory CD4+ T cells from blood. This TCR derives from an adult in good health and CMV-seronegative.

The CDR3 bases are TGTGCCTGGAGCGCGACAGGGATTGCATTCCTGTATGGCTACACCTTC. Translated: CAWSATGIAFLYGYTF. The J gene is TRBJ1-2, the V gene TRBV30; 7 bases agree with TRBD1. This CDR3 is built from 16 residues. CDR1 GTSNPN and CDR2 SVGIG come from the germline V gene (reference sequence). J lost 5 bases, V lost 3 bases, and 15 bases had no gene match.